The following is a TCR beta chain sequence with its context. Its target is not known. The CDR3 ends on some other residue instead of the conserved phenylalanine or tryptophan, so this is likely a read error. The DNA is left out, because the CDR3 cannot be placed on it with certainty; the CDR3 is given as TCRdb lists it. Using RNA transcripts, the TCR beta CDR3 regions were amplified. Investigators did first-round RT-PCR with HTBI primers, then second-round multiplex PCR. TCRdb redid the calling of the multiplex PCR reads with MiXCR, one entry per CDR3 protein. The sample holds some 350,000 distinct CDR3 sequences, about 17% seen once. This sample is drawn from a study of Graves' ophthalmopathy and Graves' hyperthyroidism. Background on the study: Peripheral blood was gathered at the point of initial diagnosis, before any treatment started.

From its first to its last residue, the CDR3 has 14 amino acids. Per the germline V gene, CDR1 is MDHEN and CDR2 is SYDVKM. Study observations and caveats: With just under 71% sensitivity and 72% to 85% specificity, the model predicted ophthalmopathy progression. Most thyroid clonotypes with frequency above 0.001 were detected in blood too.

The PBMC fraction was derived from more than 8 ml of fresh peripheral blood. V and J are TRBV28 and TRBJ2-2; TRBD1, the table's D call, lacks a check against the DNA. The clonotype was recovered from an adult woman with stable Graves' hyperthyroidism. Sequences were obtained from peripheral blood. This chain's CDR3 is CASTDTANTGELCL.